A selection of T cell receptor beta chains follows, all from one sample in a study of CD8 T cells in Susac syndrome. Each CDR3 protein is one row after TCRdb ran MiXCR on the immunoSEQ multiplex PCR reads. This table holds approximately 100,000 distinct CDR3 sequences, 92% found once. Sequencing was performed on CD4+ T cells from PBMCs. The receptors originated from a human donor in good health. The CDR3 runs from the conserved cysteine through the conserved F or W. The order of the fields is V gene, clone size, J gene, D gene, CDR3 DNA, CDR3 protein. The D gene is left open where the match is weak. Expanded clones get a size class; other rows say once, few or many, or leave the size out.

TRBV18	-	TRBJ1-2	-	TGTGCCAGCTCACTGCCGATGGAACCGATCCCCTATGGCTACACCTTC	CASSLPMEPIPYGYTF
TRBV20-1	few	TRBJ2-7	-	TGCAGTGCTTTCGGGGCCTCCTACGAGCAGTACTTC	CSAFGASYEQYF
TRBV7-2	-	TRBJ2-4	TRBD1	TGTGCCAGCAGGGGAGGACAGGGGCCTTGGATTCAGTACTTC	CASRGGQGPWIQYF
TRBV12-3/TRBV12-4	-	TRBJ2-7	-	TGTGCCAGCCGAACAGGGAGCTCCTACGAGCAGTACTTC	CASRTGSSYEQYF
TRBV5-1	-	TRBJ1-6	-	TGCGCCAGCACTTACGAACGGAATAATAATTCACCCCTCCACTTT	CASTYERNNNSPLHF
TRBV4-3	-	TRBJ2-7	-	TGCGCCAGCAGCCAATCCCTCGGGACTCCCGGGGGCGAGCAGTACTTC	CASSQSLGTPGGEQYF
TRBV7-3	-	TRBJ2-7	-	TGTGCCAGGGAGACCAGGGAGTTCTCCTACGAGCAGTACTTC	CARETREFSYEQYF
TRBV19	-	TRBJ2-5	-	TGTGCCAGTAGTATATCCCAGGGTGTGATGGAGACCCAGTACTTC	CASSISQGVMETQYF
TRBV6-2/TRBV6-3	-	TRBJ1-2	-	TGTGCCAGCAGTTACATCCAGGGATCGGCTAACTATGGCTACACCTTC	CASSYIQGSANYGYTF
TRBV7-9	-	TRBJ1-2	-	TGTGCCAGCAGCCCCCCTTTAGCCTATGGCTACACCTTC	CASSPPLAYGYTF
TRBV20-1	-	TRBJ1-6	-	TGCAGTGCTCACGAGAACAGGGAGGGAACACCCCTCCACTTT	CSAHENREGTPLHF
TRBV7-9	-	TRBJ2-7	-	TGTGCCAGCAGACCTAAGACTAGGATGGCAGCCGAGGAGGAGTACTTC	CASRPKTRMAAEEEYF
TRBV27	-	TRBJ1-2	TRBD1	TGTGCCAGCAGTTTAAGTGGGACAGGGCGCGGCTACACCTTC	CASSLSGTGRGYTF
TRBV6-1	few	TRBJ2-7	TRBD2	TGTGCCAGCAGTCCAGGGGGGACTAGCGGGATTTACGAGCAGTACTTC	CASSPGGTSGIYEQYF
TRBV10-3	-	TRBJ2-5	-	TGTGCCATCAGTCCGGGGAGAGGGACCCAGTACTTC	CAISPGRGTQYF
TRBV7-9	-	TRBJ1-2	TRBD1	TGTGCCAGCAGCCTGCAACAAGGACAGGGACTCGGCTACACCTTC	CASSLQQGQGLGYTF
TRBV27	-	TRBJ2-1	TRBD2	TGTGCCAGCAGTTTAGGGTCCCTAGCGGGTGATGAGCAGTTCTTC	CASSLGSLAGDEQFF
TRBV5-4	-	TRBJ1-2	-	TGTGCCAGCAGCTTGGAAACCGAGGGGGACTACACCTTC	CASSLETEGDYTF
TRBV11-1	-	TRBJ2-1	TRBD2	TGTGCCAGCAGCTTCCTAGCGGGAGACAATGAGCAGTTCTTC	CASSFLAGDNEQFF
TRBV6-1	-	TRBJ2-5	TRBD2	TGTGCCAGCAGGGCTCGACTAGGCGGGAGTTCGGAGACCCAGTACTTC	CASRARLGGSSETQYF
TRBV19	-	TRBJ2-3	-	TGTGCCAGTAGTATGAGGACCGACTATTCCTTGACGCAGTATTTT	CASSMRTDYSLTQYF
TRBV6-2/TRBV6-3	-	TRBJ2-3	-	TGTGCCAGCAGGGCCCGACTCGCCACAGATACGCAGTATTTT	CASRARLATDTQYF
TRBV7-2	-	TRBJ1-1	TRBD1	TGTGCCAGCAGCCTCGGCGGACAGGGCGACACTGAAGCTTTCTTT	CASSLGGQGDTEAFF
TRBV20-1	-	TRBJ2-7	-	TGCAGTGCTAGAGGGGGTGTCGAGCAGTACTTC	CSARGGVEQYF
TRBV7-9	-	TRBJ2-7	-	TGTGCCAGCAGCGGCGTGAGAATCTCCTACGAGCAGTACTTC	CASSGVRISYEQYF
TRBV10-3	-	TRBJ2-5	TRBD2	TGTGCCATCAGTGAGTCCCTCGGACTAGCGGGATCCCAAGAGACCCAGTACTTC	CAISESLGLAGSQETQYF
TRBV4-3	-	TRBJ2-2	-	TGCGCCAGCAGCCAAGTAGGCGTAAACACCGGGGAGCTGTTTTTT	CASSQVGVNTGELFF
TRBV12-3/TRBV12-4	-	TRBJ2-2	-	TGTGCCAGCAGTTTCGACGGGGAGCTGTTTTTT	CASSFDGELFF
TRBV27	-	TRBJ1-1	-	TGTGCCAGCCGACAGAACACTGAAGCTTTCTTT	CASRQNTEAFF
TRBV6-5	-	TRBJ1-2	-	TGTGCCAGCAGACTTAACCTTGGACTCAACTATGGCTACACCTTC	CASRLNLGLNYGYTF
TRBV7-2	once	TRBJ2-2	-	TGTGCCAGCAGCTTAGACGGAATGCTGCGGGAGCTGTTTTTT	CASSLDGMLRELFF
TRBV7-6	-	TRBJ2-3	-	TGTGCCAGCAGCCGACGACTAGGATTAGATACGCAGTATTTT	CASSRRLGLDTQYF
TRBV7-2	-	TRBJ1-1	TRBD1	TGTGCCAGCAGCTTAGGCCCAGGGGGAAACACTGAAGCTTTCTTT	CASSLGPGGNTEAFF
TRBV6-1	-	TRBJ2-6	-	TGTGCCAGCAGGGGACCCGGTACTGGGGCCAACGTCCTGACTTTC	CASRGPGTGANVLTF
TRBV5-6	-	TRBJ1-1	-	TGTGCCAGCAGCTTTATCTCTGAAGCTTTCTTT	CASSFISEAFF
TRBV20-1	-	TRBJ1-5	-	TGCAGTGCTACGACAGGTGTTTCTCAGCCCCAGCATTTT	CSATTGVSQPQHF
TRBV21-1	-	TRBJ2-7	-	TGTGCCAGCAGCAACGACGGGGGGCCCCACTCCTACGAGCAGTACTTC	CASSNDGGPHSYEQYF